The entry below describes one T cell receptor beta chain. Its target is not known. In the PCR, 60 Vbeta and 13 Jbeta primers were used. Data came from immunoSEQ multiplex PCR; TCRdb stores just in-frame clones and leaves some out. The sample table sets out around 140,000 clones. CDR1 MNHEY and CDR2 SVGAGI come from the germline V gene. Trimming removed 2 bases from V and 5 bases from J; junction bases left unmatched: 3. CDR3 length equals 14 residues. The data were obtained in a study of cytomegalovirus exposure and HLA in healthy donors. The study, taken as a whole, reports: Accurate prediction of HLA-A and HLA-B alleles (for most subjects) was reportedly achieved from TCR beta sequences. Across donors, sequencing depth was assumed by presence/absence analyses to be roughly uniform.

The chain combines TRBV6-5 with TRBJ2-5, with TRBD1 matching 9 bases. The sample taken for sequencing was PBMCs. This TCR was sampled from a male donor in good health and CMV-seronegative. This chain's CDR3 is CASSYRTGVETQYF. The CDR3 DNA reads TGTGCCAGCAGTTACCGGACAGGGGTCGAGACCCAGTACTTC.